The sample holds many counts of the clone carrying this T cell receptor (beta chain). Trimming removed 1 base at V and 8 bases at J, with 12 bases between. The germline gives CDR1 DFQATT, CDR2 SNEGSKA (reference sequence). The CDR3 is 13 residues long. The data belong to a study of T cells in Graves' hyperthyroidism and ophthalmopathy. The overall study: Peripheral blood was secured at the point of initial diagnosis, before any treatment.

RNA transcripts served as the template for amplifying TCR beta CDR3 regions. An initial round of RT-PCR targeting the TCR CDR3 relied on the HTBI primer set. TCRdb redid the calling of the multiplex PCR reads with MiXCR, one entry per CDR3 protein. In the table there are roughly 99,000 distinct CDR3 sequences, approximately 15% of which are singletons. Source material: blood. This chain uses TRBV20-1 with TRBJ2-1, with a weak D call TRBD2 (5 bases). The origin of this receptor is a woman in her forties or fifties with Graves' hyperthyroidism. CDR3 bases: TGCAGTGCTAGAGCGCCCGGAGCGGATGAGCAGTTCTTC. The encoded protein is CSARAPGADEQFF.